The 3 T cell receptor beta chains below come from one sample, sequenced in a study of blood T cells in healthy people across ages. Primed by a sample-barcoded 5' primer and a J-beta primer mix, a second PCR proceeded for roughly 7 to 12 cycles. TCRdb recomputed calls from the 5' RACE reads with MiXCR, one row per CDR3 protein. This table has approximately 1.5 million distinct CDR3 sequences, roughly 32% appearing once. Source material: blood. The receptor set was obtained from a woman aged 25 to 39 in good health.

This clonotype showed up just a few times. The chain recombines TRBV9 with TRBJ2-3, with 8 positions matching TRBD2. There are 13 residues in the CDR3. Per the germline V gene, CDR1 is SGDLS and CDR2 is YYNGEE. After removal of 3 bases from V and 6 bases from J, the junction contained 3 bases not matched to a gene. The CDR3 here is CASSGTSFDTQYF. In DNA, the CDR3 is TGTGCCAGCAGCGGGACTAGCTTCGATACGCAGTATTTT.

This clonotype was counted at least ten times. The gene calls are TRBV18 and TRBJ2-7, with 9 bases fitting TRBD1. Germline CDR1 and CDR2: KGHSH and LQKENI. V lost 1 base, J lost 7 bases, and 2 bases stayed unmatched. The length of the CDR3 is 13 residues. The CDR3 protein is CASSPRTGDEQYF. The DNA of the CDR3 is TGTGCCAGCTCACCACGGACAGGGGATGAGCAGTACTTC.

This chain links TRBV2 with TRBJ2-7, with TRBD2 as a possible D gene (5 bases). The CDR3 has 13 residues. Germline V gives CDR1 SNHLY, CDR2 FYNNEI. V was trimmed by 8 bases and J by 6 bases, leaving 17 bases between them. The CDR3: CASDRGKVGEQYF. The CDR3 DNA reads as TGTGCCAGCGACCGGGGTAAAGTTGGCGAGCAGTACTTC. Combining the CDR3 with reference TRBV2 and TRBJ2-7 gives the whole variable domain EPEVTQTPSHQVTQMGQEVILRCVPISNHLYFYWYRQILGQKVEFLVSFYNNEISEKSEIFDDQFSVERPDGSNFTLKIRSTKLEDSAMYFCASDRGKVGEQYFGPGTRLTVT.